The T cell receptor (beta chain) under discussion was sequenced for a study of molecular identifiers for immune sequencing clone quantification. TCRdb fed the PCR reads into MiXCR, producing one record per CDR3 protein. The sample consists of approximately 680,000 distinct CDR3 sequences, around 25% of them appearing once. RNA fractions of 10%, 30% or 50% and 20,000 to 1,000,000 sorted cells were the source of naive CD8 libraries. Naive CD8 T cells were picked out by sorting for CD8+CD4-CCR7+CD45RA+. Study-wide points: Under 1% of molecules in naive cells, but over 97% of effector molecules, belonged to clones above 20 RNA copies.

This clonotype occurred many times. The antigen is unknown. The CDR3 runs 14 residues. The V end lost 0 bases, the J end lost 6 bases, and 11 bases lay between the germline ends. Germline V gene lookup returns CDR1 SGHTA and CDR2 FQGNSA. This chain connects TRBV7-2 to TRBJ1-1; possible D gene TRBD1, 6 bases. The sequenced sample was naive CD8+ T cells from blood, with Jurkat cell RNA spiked in. The subset denotes: FACS-sorted CD8+CD4-CCR7+CD45RA+ naive T cells. This receptor was identified in a human donor in good health. Some libraries in this study had Jurkat cell RNA spiked in. This chain's CDR3 is CASSLAGGGPEAFF. The CDR3 DNA sequence: TGTGCCAGCAGCTTAGCAGGGGGGGGACCTGAAGCTTTCTTT.